This T cell receptor beta chain was observed in a study of regulatory T cells. Study findings and constraints: Hydrophobic residues at CDR3 positions 6 and 7 were enriched in conventional CD4+ T cells of CD3G-deficient patients.

Amplification used 52 TRBV primers and 13 TRBJ primers. Measured with immunoSEQ multiplex PCR; TCRdb has only the in-frame clones, and not every one. Of around 17,000 clones detected, roughly 82% appear once; the ten largest clones hold around 8%. Worth noting for this clone: Its antigen is not known. The same CDR3 arises from other DNA sequences in this sample as well.

V lost 0 bases, J lost 0 bases, and 0 bases stayed unmatched. Germline CDR1 reads SGHRS; CDR2 reads YFSETQ. The CDR3 is 15 residues long. The chain combines TRBV5-1 with TRBJ2-3; 8 positions match TRBD1. This TCR derives from a person in their thirties with CD3G deficiency. Sequencing used conventional CD4+ T cells sorted from blood. CDR3 sequence: CASSLGDRSTDTQYF. In DNA, the CDR3 is TGCGCCAGCAGCTTGGGGGACAGGAGCACAGATACGCAGTATTTT.